This T cell receptor (beta chain) was profiled in a study of blood T cell repertoires in COVID-19. Looking at the study overall: Samples of COVID-19 (acute and convalescent) were obtained from the United States, Italy and Spain. PBMCs, B-cell-depleted T cells, or T cells provided the cDNA or gDNA that made up the material.

Using immunoSEQ multiplex PCR, the repertoire was profiled, and TCRdb retains in-frame clones only, with some absent. The sample includes roughly 240,000 clones, roughly 82% of them seen just once. Per the germline V gene, CDR1 is LNHDA and CDR2 is SQIVND (reference sequence). Trimming took off 9 bases at V and 1 base at J, with 12 bases between the two ends. CDR3 length equals 13 residues. The clonotype comes from a woman between 65 and 79 years old with acute or convalescent COVID-19. The sequencing input was peripheral blood. The chain links TRBV19 to TRBJ1-1, with D maybe TRBD1 (6 bases). The CDR3 DNA is TGTGCCAGCACTTCGGGACAGAACACTGAAGCTTTCTTT. Protein: CASTSGQNTEAFF.